This passage covers 29 T cell receptor beta chains from one sample sequenced in a study of CD8+ T cells in alopecia areata (dated by TCRdb to 2017 to 2018). Libraries were built with the immunoSEQ multiplex PCR assay. RNA was extracted from all samples and reverse transcribed into cDNA, which served as template for TCR sequencing. The table comes from immuneACCESS by way of TCRdb, which keeps in-frame sequences with V and J called. Part of the clones is missing from these tables; in studies checked, under half for an unresolved V gene and the rest for unknown reasons. For this sample, roughly 260,000 clones are listed, none of them singletons. The ten largest account for more than 1% of the sample. Cells from pooled mouse cutaneous lymph nodes were stained for CD4, CD8alpha, NKG2D, NKG2ACE and other markers and then sorted on a BD Influx. The sample comprised CD4+ T cells sorted from a lymph node. These receptors were taken from a C3H/HeJ mouse with alopecia areata. The mouse line in question has MHC haplotype H2-k.

A remark on this clone: The genes and germline here are from mouse. The read ends 4 residues before the CDR3 terminus; that terminus is restored from the germline J gene. The rearrangement joins TRBV17 to TRBJ2-7, with 8 nucleotides matching TRBD2. Germline V gene data show CDR1 as MNHDT and CDR2 as YYDKIL. V gave up 6 bases and J gave up 0 bases; unmatched junction bases: 4. This CDR3 region has 14 residues. CDR3 loop: CASRRTGSSYEQYF. Partial CDR3 DNA: TGTGCTAGCAGAAGGACTGGGAGCTCCTAT.

As for this clone: The genes and germline here are from mouse. The CDR3 is cut off 4 residues early in the read; its end comes from the germline J gene. This chain uses TRBV13-2 with TRBJ2-5; D possibly corresponds to TRBD2 (6 bases). Germline V gene lookup returns CDR1 NNHNN and CDR2 SYGAGS (reference sequence). The CDR3 consists of 14 residues. The CDR3 here is CASGDAIGGDTQYF. CDR3 DNA, as far as it was read: TGTGCCAGCGGTGATGCAATTGGGGGAGAC.

For this clone: Genes here carry mouse names. The read falls 4 residues short of the CDR3 end, and the missing part is taken from the germline J gene. The gene calls are TRBV17 and TRBJ1-1, with D hard to call. This CDR3 is built from 14 residues. Germline assignment: CDR1 MNHDT and CDR2 YYDKIL. V was cut by 1 base and J by 0 bases, with 6 bases left in between. CDR3: CASSRAGANTEVFF. CDR3 DNA (partial): TGTGCTAGCAGTAGAGCAGGTGCAAACACA. The full variable domain, with the rest looked up from reference TRBV17 and TRBJ1-1, is DTTVKQNPRYKLARVGKPVNLICSQTMNHDTMYWYQKKPNQAPKLLLFYYDKILNREADTFEKFQSSRPNNSFCSLYIGSAGLEYSAMYLCASSRAGANTEVFFGKGTRLTVV.

This clone appeared a few times. Genes and germline come from the mouse. The read ends 4 residues before the CDR3 terminus; that terminus is restored from the germline J gene. V usage is TRBV14 and J usage is TRBJ2-5; weak D call: TRBD2 (5 bases). The germline V gene has CDR1 SGHDT and CDR2 FRDEAV. The CDR3 length is 13 residues. Trimming pared 4 bases from V and 0 bases from J, leaving 6 bases between. The CDR3 DNA, read in part, is TGTGCCAGCAGTCCTGGGAACCAAGAC. Translation gives CASSPGNQD. The CDR3, in full, reads CASSPGNQDTQYF.

With respect to this clone: Gene names are mouse gene names. The read terminates 4 residues ahead of where the CDR3 ends, so the germline J gene completes it. The sample contains more than one DNA sequence encoding this CDR3. This chain uses TRBV5 with TRBJ2-5, with TRBD2 identical over 7 bases. CDR3 length: 15 residues. Germline CDR1 LGHNA, CDR2 YNLKQL (reference sequence). V gave up 0 bases and J gave up 3 bases; unmatched junction bases: 3. CDR3 amino acids: CASSQDRWGQDTQYF. The covered CDR3 bases are TGTGCCAGCAGCCAAGATCGCTGGGGGCAAGAC.

A remark on this clone: The listed genes are named as in mouse. The read ends 4 residues before the CDR3 terminus; that terminus is restored from the germline J gene. V and J are TRBV19 and TRBJ2-2; no clear D gene. Germline lookup yields CDR1 FNHDT and CDR2 SITEND (reference sequence). V lost 1 base and J 0 bases, leaving 7 bases between the germline ends. CDR3 size: 15 residues. The CDR3 sequence: CASSITTTNTGQLYF. The covered CDR3 bases are TGTGCCAGCAGTATAACGACAACAAACACCGGG.

Of note for this clone: Any gene name here is a mouse gene name. The read finishes 4 residues shy of the CDR3 end, and the germline J gene is used to complete it. V and J are TRBV13-2 and TRBJ2-7, with 8 positions matching TRBD2. CDR1 is NNHNN, CDR2 SYGAGS, per germline (reference sequence). Unmatched junction bases numbered 4, after V lost 2 bases and J lost 3 bases. This CDR3 contains 14 residues. The covered CDR3 bases are TGTGCCAGCGGTGAGAGGTGGGGGGGCTAT. This codes for CASGERWGGY. The CDR3 as a whole reads CASGERWGGYEQYF.

Only a few counts were recorded for this clone. Mouse germline and gene names are used. The read finishes 4 residues shy of the CDR3 end, and the germline J gene is used to complete it. The rearrangement links TRBV13-1 to TRBJ2-3, with D tentatively TRBD1 (6 bases). Trimming shortened V by 2 bases and J by 4 bases, and 8 bases separated the two germline ends. The CDR3 loop spans 13 amino acids. Germline V gene lookup returns CDR1 NSHNY and CDR2 SYGAGN. The part of the CDR3 DNA that was read is TGTGCCAGCAGTGACGACAGGCCAGAA. It is translated as CASSDDRPE. In full, the CDR3 is CASSDDRPETLYF.

Concerning this clone itself: The genes are named according to mouse. The read falls 4 residues short of the CDR3 end, and the missing part is taken from the germline J gene. Other DNA sequences from this sample encode an identical CDR3 as well. J is TRBJ2-2 and V is TRBV13-2; D is possibly TRBD1 (6 bases). Trimming pared 0 bases from V and 1 base from J, leaving 7 bases between. The germline CDR1 and CDR2 sequences are NNHNN and SYGAGS (reference sequence). The CDR3 is made up of 15 amino acids. The part of the CDR3 DNA that was read is TGTGCCAGCGGTGATGCCAGGGGAAACACCGGG. Protein product: CASGDARGNTG. The full CDR3 sequence reads CASGDARGNTGQLYF.

On this clone itself: The gene names here belong to mouse. The read is 4 residues too short to cover the CDR3 end, so that end is filled in from the germline J gene. This sample also contains other DNA sequences that code for the same CDR3. The chain employs TRBV13-1 and TRBJ2-7; TRBD1 matches 10 bases. CDR1 is NSHNY and CDR2 is SYGAGN in the germline V gene. The CDR3 length is 15 residues. The CDR3 sequence: CASSDVWDRGYEQYF. Partial CDR3 DNA: TGTGCCAGCAGTGATGTATGGGACAGGGGATAT.

A remark on this clone: The genes are named according to mouse. The CDR3 DNA, read in part, is TGTGCCAGCAGTGATGTTGGCAGGGGGCGATCC. It specifies CASSDVGRGRS. In full, the CDR3 is CASSDVGRGRSDYTF. The chain combines TRBV13-1 with TRBJ1-2, with 8 bases matching TRBD1. The read gets to within 4 residues of the CDR3 end, and the germline J gene fills in the rest. Germline V gene data show CDR1 as NSHNY and CDR2 as SYGAGN. The length of the CDR3 is 15 residues.

This clone occurred a few times. The gene names given are mouse names. The sequence runs out 4 residues before the end of the CDR3; the remainder is reconstructed from the germline J gene. The gene calls are TRBV13-3 and TRBJ2-2; the match to TRBD1 covers 8 bases. Trimming at V came to 6 bases and at J to 2 bases, leaving 6 bases not matched to a gene. Per the germline V gene, CDR1 is NNHDY and CDR2 is SYVADS. The CDR3 extends over 15 amino acids. The CDR3 protein is CASTPDRANTGQLYF. The DNA read from the CDR3 is TGTGCCAGCACCCCGGACAGGGCGAACACCGGG.

Points on this clone: The listed genes are named as in mouse. The CDR3 end falls 4 residues outside the read, so it is completed with the germline J gene. The J gene is TRBJ2-1, the V gene TRBV13-3, with 11 bases identical to TRBD2. V lost 6 bases, J lost 3 bases, and 5 bases stayed unmatched. The germline CDR1 and CDR2 sequences are NNHDY and SYVADS. The CDR3 spans 15 residues. The covered CDR3 bases are TGTGCCAGCAAGACTGGGGGGGAGCGCTATGCT. Amino acids: CASKTGGERYA. The full CDR3 reads CASKTGGERYAEQFF.

This clone turned up a few times. The genes and germline here are from mouse. The read ends 4 residues before the CDR3 terminus; that terminus is restored from the germline J gene. This same CDR3 is encoded by further DNA sequences in the sample. This sequence joins TRBV13-1 and TRBJ2-7; tentative D call: TRBD2 (6 bases). CDR1 NSHNY and CDR2 SYGAGN come from the germline V gene. The CDR3 length is 12 residues. Here the CDR3 reads CASSGTAYEQYF. Incomplete CDR3 DNA: TGTGCCAGCAGTGGGACTGCGTAT.

Remarks on this clone: Germline and genes: mouse. The CDR3 bases that were read are TGTGCCAGCAGCATAGGGGGCGGGAATAATTCGCCC. It codes for CASSIGGGNNSP. The whole CDR3 protein is CASSIGGGNNSPLYF. V is TRBV13-1 and J is TRBJ1-6; 7 bases line up with TRBD1. The CDR3 end lies 3 residues beyond the end of the read and is filled in from the germline J gene. TRBJ1-6 is marked as an open reading frame, function uncertain. After removal of 5 bases from V and 5 bases from J, the junction contained 7 bases not matched to a gene. Germline CDR1 reads NSHNY; CDR2 reads SYGAGN. This CDR3 has 15 residues.

This clone was recorded a few times. Mouse gene names and germline throughout. The CDR3 end is not reached by the read, which stops 4 residues before it; the germline J gene fills it in. The J gene is TRBJ2-7, the V gene TRBV13-1, with TRBD1 identical over 9 bases. Germline-derived CDR1 and CDR2 are NSHNY and SYGAGN. The CDR3 loop spans 14 amino acids. The chain's CDR3 is CASSEQGADNEQYF. Partial CDR3 DNA: TGTGCCAGCAGTGAACAGGGGGCGGATAAT.

A word on this clone: Each gene name is a mouse one. The read finishes 4 residues shy of the CDR3 end, and the germline J gene is used to complete it. This chain joins TRBV13-1 and TRBJ1-2; 10 nucleotides match TRBD1. Germline V lookup: CDR1 NSHNY, CDR2 SYGAGN. V lost 0 bases and J lost 3; bases outside the gene matches: 5. This CDR3 has 16 residues. Partial CDR3 DNA: TGTGCCAGCAGTGATGCGGGACAGGGGAGAGACTCC. Amino acids: CASSDAGQGRDS. The entire CDR3 reads CASSDAGQGRDSDYTF.

This clone occurred a few times. Gene names denote mouse genes. The missing CDR3 end, 4 residues past where the read stops, is filled in from the germline J gene. Other DNA sequences from this sample encode an identical CDR3 as well. The chain links TRBV19 to TRBJ2-7; TRBD2 agrees at 8 bases. Germline CDR1 FNHDT, CDR2 SITEND (reference sequence). The CDR3 length is 13 residues. This CDR3 is CASSIRLGYEQYF. The CDR3 DNA, read in part, is TGTGCCAGCAGTATAAGACTGGGGTAT.

With regard to this clone: The genes are named according to mouse. With the read ending 4 residues before the CDR3 end, the germline J gene is used to fill in that end. The rearrangement uses TRBV13-3 and TRBJ2-7; 9 bases map to TRBD1. Germline V lookup: CDR1 NNHDY, CDR2 SYVADS. The CDR3 loop spans 12 amino acids. CDR3 bases read: TGTGCCAGCAGTAGGGACAGGGAT. As protein: CASSRDRD. The complete CDR3 sequence is CASSRDRDEQYF.

This clone was found a few times. Mouse names are used for the genes. The read stops 3 residues short of the end of the CDR3; the missing end is completed from the germline J gene. The same CDR3 arises from other DNA sequences in this sample as well. The rearrangement links TRBV13-1 to TRBJ1-6; D is unclear. TRBJ1-6 is given ORF status, its function remaining uncertain. Germline V gene sequence: CDR1 NSHNY, CDR2 SYGAGN. V lost 4 bases, J lost 1 base, and 3 bases lay in between. The CDR3 is 13 amino acids. CDR3 DNA, as far as it was read: TGTGCCAGCAGTCCATCCTATAATTCGCCC. It encodes CASSPSYNSP. The entire CDR3 sequence reads CASSPSYNSPLYF.

This clone was counted between two and nine times. Mouse gene names and germline throughout. The CDR3 is cut off 4 residues early in the read; its end comes from the germline J gene. The chain couples TRBV13-2 to TRBJ1-2; the match to TRBD1 covers 7 bases. J lost 0 bases, V lost 2 bases, and 4 bases had no gene match. This CDR3 region has 15 residues. CDR1 NNHNN and CDR2 SYGAGS come from the germline V gene (reference sequence). The CDR3 bases that were read are TGTGCCAGCGGTGACCCGGGACAGACAAACTCC. Its protein is CASGDPGQTNS. The whole CDR3 is CASGDPGQTNSDYTF.

Note on this clone: The gene names here belong to mouse. With the read ending 4 residues before the CDR3 end, the germline J gene is used to fill in that end. This CDR3 is also generated by other DNA sequences in the sample. This chain joins TRBV13-2 and TRBJ2-1; 7 bases fit TRBD1. The CDR3 extends over 15 amino acids. Germline values: CDR1 NNHNN, CDR2 SYGAGS (reference sequence). V lost 3 bases, J lost 1 base, and 4 bases stayed unmatched. The sequenced part of the CDR3 DNA is TGTGCCAGCGGTGTGGGGACAGCAAACTATGCT. It codes for CASGVGTANYA. The entire CDR3 sequence reads CASGVGTANYAEQFF.

A few counts support this clone. Genes and germline are mouse. Incomplete CDR3 DNA: TGCACCTGCAGTGCAGATGGCCAGGGGGAAGAC. Encoded protein: CTCSADGQGED. The complete CDR3 reads CTCSADGQGEDTQYF. The chain joins TRBV1 to TRBJ2-5; 7 bases fit TRBD1. The read finishes 4 residues shy of the CDR3 end, and the germline J gene is used to complete it. Germline assignment: CDR1 NSQYPW and CDR2 LRSPGD (reference sequence). This CDR3 has 15 residues.

This clone showed up just a few times. Gene and germline names: mouse. The CDR3 end lies 4 residues beyond the end of the read and is filled in from the germline J gene. The sample holds other DNA sequences that translate to the same CDR3. This rearrangement joins TRBV13-1 to TRBJ2-5, with TRBD1 identical over 7 bases. Trimming cost V 0 bases and J 3 bases; bases outside gene matches: 1. The V gene's germline CDR1 is NSHNY and CDR2 SYGAGN. CDR3 length: 14 residues. CDR3: CASSDGGQQDTQYF. CDR3 DNA, as far as it was read: TGTGCCAGCAGTGATGGGGGACAGCAAGAC.

This clone was counted a few times. Any gene name here is a mouse gene name. The CDR3 goes on 4 residues after the read ends, and that part is filled in from the germline J gene. V usage is TRBV13-3 and J usage is TRBJ2-3, with D unresolved. The CDR3 consists of 13 residues. With 4 bases removed from V and 0 bases from J, the gap between germline ends came to 6 bases. CDR1 and CDR2 from the germline V gene are NNHDY and SYVADS. CDR3 sequence: CASSPGSAETLYF. The covered CDR3 bases are TGTGCCAGCAGTCCTGGTAGTGCAGAA.

This clone was counted at least ten times. The genes and germline here are from mouse. Read coverage stops 4 residues before the CDR3 terminus; the germline J gene supplies the remainder. The sample holds other DNA sequences that translate to the same CDR3. The V and J genes are TRBV13-1 and TRBJ2-2, with D possibly TRBD1 on 6 matching bases. The ends were cut back, 3 bases at V and 1 base at J, with 7 bases in the middle. Germline loops: CDR1 NSHNY, CDR2 SYGAGN. The CDR3 contains 14 residues. The CDR3 here is CASSAQGNTGQLYF. CDR3 DNA, as far as it was read: TGTGCCAGCAGTGCACAGGGAAACACCGGG.

A note on this clone: The genes are named according to mouse. The sequence runs out 4 residues before the end of the CDR3; the remainder is reconstructed from the germline J gene. The rearrangement joins TRBV5 to TRBJ2-5; D gene ambiguous. V shed 0 bases and J shed 2 bases, with 9 bases lying between them. CDR1 LGHNA and CDR2 YNLKQL come from the germline V gene (reference sequence). The CDR3 spans 15 residues. The CDR3 reads CASSQEYTFQDTQYF. CDR3 bases read: TGTGCCAGCAGCCAAGAATACACATTCCAAGAC.

This clone has just a few counts. The gene names given are mouse names. The read finishes 4 residues shy of the CDR3 end, and the germline J gene is used to complete it. The chain joins TRBV13-1 to TRBJ1-1, with a possible D match to TRBD1 (5 bases). Per the germline V gene, CDR1 is NSHNY and CDR2 is SYGAGN. The CDR3 length is 15 residues. V was trimmed by 0 bases and J by 1 base, leaving 10 bases between them. CDR3 DNA (partial): TGTGCCAGCAGTGATGCGCAGGGAATAAACACA. As protein: CASSDAQGINT. The whole CDR3 region reads CASSDAQGINTEVFF.

Concerning this clone: The listed genes are named as in mouse. Read coverage stops 4 residues before the CDR3 terminus; the germline J gene supplies the remainder. Different DNA sequences within this sample yield the same CDR3. The gene calls are TRBV19 and TRBJ1-2, with TRBD1 identical over 10 bases. With 4 bases clipped from V and 2 bases from J, the junction kept 5 bases outside the gene matches. Germline CDR1 FNHDT, CDR2 SITEND (reference sequence). This CDR3 is 15 amino acids long. CDR3 DNA (partial): TGTGCCAGCAGTCGACAGGGGGCGCGGAACTCC. Its protein product is CASSRQGARNS. The CDR3, in full, reads CASSRQGARNSDYTF.